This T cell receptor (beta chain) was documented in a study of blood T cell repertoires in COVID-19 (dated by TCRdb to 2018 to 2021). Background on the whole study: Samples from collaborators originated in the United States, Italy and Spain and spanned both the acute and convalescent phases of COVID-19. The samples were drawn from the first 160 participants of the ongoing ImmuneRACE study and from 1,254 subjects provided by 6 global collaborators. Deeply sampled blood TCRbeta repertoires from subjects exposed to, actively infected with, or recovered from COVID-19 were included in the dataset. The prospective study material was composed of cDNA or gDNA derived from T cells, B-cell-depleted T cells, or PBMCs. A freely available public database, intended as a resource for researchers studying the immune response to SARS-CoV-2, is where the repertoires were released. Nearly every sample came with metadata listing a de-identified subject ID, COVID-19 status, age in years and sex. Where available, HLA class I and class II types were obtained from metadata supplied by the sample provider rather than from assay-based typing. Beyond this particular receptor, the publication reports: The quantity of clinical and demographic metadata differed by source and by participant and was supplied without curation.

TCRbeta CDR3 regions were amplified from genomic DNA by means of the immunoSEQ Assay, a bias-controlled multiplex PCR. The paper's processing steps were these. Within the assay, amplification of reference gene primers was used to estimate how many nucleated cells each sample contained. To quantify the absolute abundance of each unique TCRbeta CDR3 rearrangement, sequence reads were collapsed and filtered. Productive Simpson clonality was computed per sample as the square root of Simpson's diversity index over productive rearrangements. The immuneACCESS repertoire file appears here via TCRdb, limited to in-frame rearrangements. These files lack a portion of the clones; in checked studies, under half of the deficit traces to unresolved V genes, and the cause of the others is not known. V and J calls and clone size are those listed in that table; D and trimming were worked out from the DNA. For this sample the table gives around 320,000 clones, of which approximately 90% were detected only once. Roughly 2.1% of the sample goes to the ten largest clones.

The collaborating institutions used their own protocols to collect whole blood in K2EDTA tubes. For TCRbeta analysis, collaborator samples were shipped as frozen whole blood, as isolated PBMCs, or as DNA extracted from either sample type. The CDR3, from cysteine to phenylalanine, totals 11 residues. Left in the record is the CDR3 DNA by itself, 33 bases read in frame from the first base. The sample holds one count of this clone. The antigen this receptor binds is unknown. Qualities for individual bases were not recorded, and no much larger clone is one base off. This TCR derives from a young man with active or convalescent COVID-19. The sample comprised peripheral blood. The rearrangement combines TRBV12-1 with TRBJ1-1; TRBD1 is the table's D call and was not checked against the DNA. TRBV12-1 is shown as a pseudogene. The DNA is TGTGCCAGCAGCGACAGGGGTGAAGCTTTCTTT. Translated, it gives CASSDRGEAFF.